The rows below give T cell receptor beta chains drawn from one sample of a study of blood T cell repertoires in COVID-19. Clones were sequenced by immunoSEQ multiplex PCR, and TCRdb holds only the in-frame ones, with some missing. The sample lists about 400,000 clones; more than 85% were seen once. Sequencing input: peripheral blood. These receptors were obtained from a human donor in a cohort sampled during active COVID-19. Both conserved end residues are part of each CDR3. The D gene is left open where the match is weak. Size values are once, few and many counts, or a class for expanded clones, and some rows have none.

TGTGCCAGCAGTTACGCACCTCGAACAGGCACTGAAGCTTTCTTT	CASSYAPRTGTEAFF	NA	NA	TRBV6-5	TRBJ1-1
TGTGCCAGCAGCAAAGTAGACAGGCCCCCGAGCTCTGGAAACACCATATATTTT	CASSKVDRPPSSGNTIYF	NA	NA	TRBV21-1	TRBJ1-3
TGTGCCAGCAGACCACAGGGGAGCACAGATACGCAGTATTTT	CASRPQGSTDTQYF	TRBD1	NA	TRBV19	TRBJ2-3
TGTGCCAGCAGCCCACGGACCTGGGGGGGAGAGCAGTACTTC	CASSPRTWGGEQYF	TRBD2	NA	TRBV14	TRBJ2-7
TGTGCCACCAGCCCCCCGGGCAATCAGCCCCAGCATTTT	CATSPPGNQPQHF	NA	NA	TRBV15	TRBJ1-5
TGTGCCTGGAGTGCTGGGCAGCACTACGAGCAGTACTTC	CAWSAGQHYEQYF	NA	NA	TRBV30	TRBJ2-7
TGTGCCAGTAGTACGTACAGGGTTAACACTGAAGCTTTCTTT	CASSTYRVNTEAFF	NA	NA	TRBV19	TRBJ1-1
TGTGCCTGGTCTAGGGACAGGCTTAACTATGGCTACACCTTC	CAWSRDRLNYGYTF	TRBD1	NA	TRBV30	TRBJ1-2
TGTGCCAGCAGTTTATCGGCGGGGAACACTGAAGCTTTCTTT	CASSLSAGNTEAFF	NA	NA	TRBV27	TRBJ1-1
TGCGCCAGCAGCTTGGGGGGAGAAACCGGGGAGCTGTTTTTT	CASSLGGETGELFF	NA	NA	TRBV5-1	TRBJ2-2
TGTGCCAGCAGTTTTAGCAATGAGCAGTTCTTC	CASSFSNEQFF	NA	NA	TRBV25-1	TRBJ2-1
TGTGCCAGCAGCCCTGGCGACGGGACAGGGTCCGGCTACACCTTC	CASSPGDGTGSGYTF	NA	once	TRBV21-1	TRBJ1-2
TGTGCCAGCTCACCTCTTGAACGGGGTGAAGCTTTCTTT	CASSPLERGEAFF	NA	NA	TRBV18	TRBJ1-1
TGTGCCAGTACCACCGACAGGTCTAACTATGGCTACACCTTC	CASTTDRSNYGYTF	NA	NA	TRBV19	TRBJ1-2
TGTGCCTGGGTACTAGCGAAGAATACCGGGGAGCTGTTTTTT	CAWVLAKNTGELFF	TRBD2	NA	TRBV30	TRBJ2-2
TGCGCCAGCAGATTAGGGACTACTAACAATGAGCAGTTCTTC	CASRLGTTNNEQFF	TRBD2	NA	TRBV5-1	TRBJ2-1
TGTGCCAGCAGCCAAGATTACATCGGACAGCTCTATGGCTACACCTTC	CASSQDYIGQLYGYTF	NA	NA	TRBV3-1/TRBV3-2	TRBJ1-2
TGCAGTGCTAGGGTTCCGGGGGGAGCTTTCTTT	CSARVPGGAFF	NA	NA	TRBV20-1	TRBJ1-1
TGTGCCAGCAGCCCCGGGCCTAGCCAGAATTACGAGCAGTACTTC	CASSPGPSQNYEQYF	NA	NA	TRBV11-1	TRBJ2-7
TGTGCCAGTAGAAGGACAGGGGCCCTTTCTGGGGCCAACGTCCTGACTTTC	CASRRTGALSGANVLTF	TRBD1	NA	TRBV19	TRBJ2-6
TGCGCCAGCAGCTTTGGGACAGCTAACTATGGCTACACCTTC	CASSFGTANYGYTF	TRBD1	few	TRBV5-1	TRBJ1-2
TGTGCCAGCAGTTACTCGACAGGTGAAGCTTTCTTT	CASSYSTGEAFF	NA	few	TRBV6-5	TRBJ1-1
TGCGCCAGCAAGTTGACAGGGGATACGACTGGGGCCAACGTCCTGACTTTC	CASKLTGDTTGANVLTF	TRBD1	NA	TRBV5-1	TRBJ2-6
TGTGCCAGCAGCCCGCAAACCCCAGCGGCGACTGAAGCTTTCTTT	CASSPQTPAATEAFF	NA	NA	TRBV5-4	TRBJ1-1
TGCGCCAGCAGCTTGGAACAGGGGCGAAACACTGAAGCTTTCTTT	CASSLEQGRNTEAFF	TRBD1	NA	TRBV5-1	TRBJ1-1
TGTGCCAGCAGCGAGGACTACGGCCGTTCTGGCTACACCTTC	CASSEDYGRSGYTF	NA	NA	TRBV9	TRBJ1-2
TGTGCCAGCAGCCCGGGTGGGGAGCACGGTTATACGCAGTATTTT	CASSPGGEHGYTQYF	NA	NA	TRBV7-9	TRBJ2-3
TGTGCCAGTGCAACGACAGGGGTCAATGAGCAGTTCTTC	CASATTGVNEQFF	TRBD1	NA	TRBV19	TRBJ2-1
TGCGCCAGCAGCTTGTTGGGGAGGACAGGAGAGTGGTCTCAGATTAATTCACCCCTCCACTTT	CASSLLGRTGEWSQINSPLHF	TRBD1	NA	TRBV5-1	TRBJ1-6
TGTGCCAGCAGCCTGGACTCCAACAATGAGCAGTTCTTC	CASSLDSNNEQFF	NA	NA	TRBV7-3	TRBJ2-1
TGTGCCAGCAGCTTAAGACGGCGGGGACAGAGCAACTATGGCTACACCTTC	CASSLRRRGQSNYGYTF	TRBD1	NA	TRBV7-8	TRBJ1-2
TGTGCCAGCAGCCGGGGAGGGAGAGGTGAAAAACTGTTTTTT	CASSRGGRGEKLFF	NA	NA	TRBV5-6	TRBJ1-4
TGTGCCAGCAGCCAACGTAGCGGGGGGATCCCCTACGAGCAGTACTTC	CASSQRSGGIPYEQYF	TRBD2	NA	TRBV3-1/TRBV3-2	TRBJ2-7
TGTGCCAGCAGGAATCCTGACGGGAGCAATCAGCCCCAGCATTTT	CASRNPDGSNQPQHF	NA	NA	TRBV6-5	TRBJ1-5
TGTGCCAGTTCTGACTCACTCTCCTATTATAATTCACCCCTCCACTTT	CASSDSLSYYNSPLHF	NA	NA	TRBV19	TRBJ1-6
TGTGCCTGGAGTTCACTTCGGGAAGATACGCAGTATTTT	CAWSSLREDTQYF	NA	NA	TRBV30	TRBJ2-3
TGCGCCAGCAGCCTAGACAGCCCGAACACCGGGGAGCTGTTTTTT	CASSLDSPNTGELFF	NA	NA	TRBV5-1	TRBJ2-2
TGTGCCAGCAGTTTAGCTAGCGGGTTAATAGAGACCCAGTACTTC	CASSLASGLIETQYF	TRBD2	NA	TRBV28	TRBJ2-5
TGTGCCAGCAGTTGGGACAGGGAAGAGACCCAGTACTTC	CASSWDREETQYF	TRBD1	NA	TRBV12-3/TRBV12-4	TRBJ2-5
TGTGCCAGCAGTTACCTCGACAGGCTCTACGAGCAGTACTTC	CASSYLDRLYEQYF	NA	NA	TRBV6-5	TRBJ2-7
TGCGCCAGCAGCCAAGAAGGAGCGGACTCCTCCTACGAGCAGTACTTC	CASSQEGADSSYEQYF	NA	NA	TRBV4-1	TRBJ2-7
TGTGCCAGCAGTTTATCAGGGAACACTGAAGCTTTCTTT	CASSLSGNTEAFF	NA	few	TRBV12-3/TRBV12-4	TRBJ1-1
TGTGCCAGTAGTGTTACAGGTGACTATGGCTACACCTTC	CASSVTGDYGYTF	NA	NA	TRBV19	TRBJ1-2
TGTGCCATCACCACGGACAGGGATCAGCCCCAGCATTTT	CAITTDRDQPQHF	TRBD1	NA	TRBV10-3	TRBJ1-5
TGTGCCAGCAGCGCTAATGGGCTTCAGTTCTTC	CASSANGLQFF	NA	NA	TRBV7-2	TRBJ2-1